Included here is one T cell receptor (beta chain) sequence, with context. Original data processing: Estimation of nucleated cell counts was performed using reference gene primer amplification. Data came from immunoSEQ multiplex PCR; TCRdb stores just in-frame clones and leaves some out. V and J calls plus clone size are reproduced from that table; the DNA served to infer D and trimming. The sample includes 280,000 or so clones, roughly 80% of them seen just once. This sample was included in a study of blood T cell repertoires in COVID-19. Study at large: Italy, Spain and the United States were the sources of the convalescent and acute COVID-19 samples. T cells, B-cell-depleted T cells, or PBMCs supplied cDNA or gDNA.

The specimen was peripheral blood. The clonotype was recovered from a woman aged 45 to 65 who had recovered from COVID-19.

CDR3 protein: CSVPAGGPPPGTQYF. The CDR3 region has the DNA TGCAGCGTCCCAGCGGGGGGGCCTCCTCCCGGGACCCAGTACTTC. The rearrangement joins TRBV29-1 to TRBJ2-5; 10 nucleotides line up with TRBD2. CDR1 SQVTM and CDR2 ANQGSEA come from the germline V gene. The CDR3 has 15 residues. J lost 7 bases, V lost 6 bases, and 14 bases had no gene match.